A single sample gave rise to the 7 T cell receptor beta chains below, sequenced in a study of glioma-infiltrating T cells after dendritic cell vaccination. The time point here: after dendritic cell vaccination, including at tumor progression/relapse. Clones were read by immunoSEQ multiplex PCR, and TCRdb kept only the in-frame ones, dropping some. The sample includes roughly 80,000 clones, around 86% of them seen just once. The starting material was blood, obtained after dendritic cell vaccination. The receptor source for this set is a human donor with glioblastoma.

This sequence joins TRBV7-9 and TRBJ1-4; D may be TRBD1 (6 bases). The germline CDR1 and CDR2 sequences are SEHNR and FQNEAQ (reference sequence). This CDR3 comprises 15 residues. Trimming took off 1 base at V and 8 bases at J, with 14 bases between the two ends. CDR3 sequence reads: CASSLVGRGGEKLFF. For the CDR3, the DNA is TGTGCCAGCAGCTTAGTAGGCAGGGGTGGCGAAAAACTGTTTTTT. The whole variable domain, filled in from reference TRBV7-9 and TRBJ1-4, reads DTGVSQNPRHKITKRGQNVTFRCDPISEHNRLYWYRQTLGQGPEFLTYFQNEAQLEKSRLLSDRFSAERPKGSFSTLEIQRTEQGDSAMYLCASSLVGRGGEKLFFGSGTQLSVL.

This clone was observed a few times. The chain couples TRBV29-1 to TRBJ2-3; TRBD1 might be the D (5 bases). The CDR3 has 14 residues. V was trimmed by 2 bases and J by 1 base, leaving 10 bases between them. CDR1 is SQVTM and CDR2 is ANQGSEA in the germline V gene. CDR3 protein: CSVEKGRGTDTQYF. In DNA, the CDR3 is TGCAGCGTTGAAAAAGGCAGGGGCACAGATACGCAGTATTTT.

The chain is built from TRBV6-1 and TRBJ2-7, with D tentatively TRBD1 (5 bases). V lost 5 bases, J lost 2 bases, and 16 bases lay in between. Germline values: CDR1 MNHNS, CDR2 SASEGT. The CDR3 extends over 15 amino acids. CDR3 region: CASSWGRAATYEQYF. The CDR3 DNA follows: TGTGCCAGCAGTTGGGGCAGGGCGGCCACCTACGAGCAGTACTTC.

This clone was recorded only once. V and J are TRBV10-3 and TRBJ1-1; the D is unclear. The germline V gene has CDR1 ENHRY and CDR2 SYGVKD. V was pared by 1 base and J by 2 bases, with 11 bases between. The CDR3 spans 15 residues. The CDR3 is CAISEFTNRNTEAFF. In nucleotides, the CDR3 is TGTGCCATCAGTGAGTTCACTAATAGAAACACTGAAGCTTTCTTT.

The chain links TRBV5-1 to TRBJ2-5; TRBD2 might be the D (5 bases). This CDR3 has 14 residues. Germline V CDR1 and CDR2: SGHRS, YFSETQ. V gave up 0 bases and J gave up 0 bases, with 6 bases separating them. The CDR3 loop is CASSLGGYQETQYF. The CDR3 DNA follows: TGCGCCAGCAGCTTGGGCGGGTACCAAGAGACCCAGTACTTC.

Only a few counts were recorded for this clone. V and J are TRBV10-3 and TRBJ1-3, with 12 bases fitting TRBD1. The germline CDR1 and CDR2 sequences are ENHRY and SYGVKD. The CDR3 loop spans 15 amino acids. V was clipped by 5 bases and J by 3 bases; unmatched bases: 2. The chain's CDR3 is CAISRDRGHGNTIYF. The DNA of the CDR3 is TGTGCCATCAGTAGGGACAGGGGGCATGGAAACACCATATATTTT.

Here the CDR3 reads CASSQSKRGNTDTQYF. The CDR3 DNA follows: TGCGCCAGCAGTCAATCTAAGCGGGGGAACACAGATACGCAGTATTTT. The chain joins TRBV23-1 to TRBJ2-3; 8 positions agree with TRBD2. TRBV23-1 is filed as an ORF, its function uncertain. The CDR3 consists of 16 residues. V trimming: 0 bases; J trimming: 2 bases; junction bases outside the gene matches: 4.